This is a list of T cell receptor beta chains from one sample in a study of shared clonotypes between healthy human individuals. Clones were sequenced by immunoSEQ multiplex PCR, and TCRdb holds only the in-frame ones, with some missing. The table has 2.3 million or so clones, roughly 93% seen once. The sequenced material came from naive CD4+ T cells from PBMCs. These TCRs come from a man younger than 35 in good health. Some clones in this sample may be carry-over from other donors' samples. Each CDR3 is given with its conserved first and last residue. The order of the fields is J gene, clone size, V gene, CDR3 protein. The size field is filled for only some rows; it gives once, few, many or a size class.

J: TRBJ2-7; size: .; V: TRBV29-1; CDR3: CSVFDRNSYEQYF
J: TRBJ1-3; size: .; V: TRBV5-1; CDR3: CASSFNSGNTIYF
J: TRBJ2-7; size: .; V: TRBV18; CDR3: CASSPTDSRRMHEQYF
J: TRBJ1-1; size: .; V: TRBV30; CDR3: CAWSAVKPGSGYTEAFF
J: TRBJ2-1; size: once; V: TRBV28; CDR3: CASSTYRGNNEQFF
J: TRBJ1-2; size: .; V: TRBV6-6; CDR3: CASTETGSGGYTF
J: TRBJ2-2; size: .; V: TRBV10-3; CDR3: CAISESDRATGELFF
J: TRBJ2-1; size: .; V: TRBV2; CDR3: CASSEAIRGQEQFF
J: TRBJ1-4; size: once; V: TRBV5-4; CDR3: CASSLSPTGGLNEKLFF
J: TRBJ2-7; size: .; V: TRBV29-1; CDR3: CSVQDSLSSYEQYF
J: TRBJ1-1; size: .; V: TRBV13; CDR3: CASSLTENTEAFF
J: TRBJ1-2; size: .; V: TRBV6-5; CDR3: CASSYTTGNNYGYTF
J: TRBJ2-7; size: .; V: TRBV4-1; CDR3: CASSQYDRVELYEQYF